This TCR beta chain was observed in a study of control samples from healthy donors and cancer patients. Sequenced by immunoSEQ multiplex PCR; TCRdb stores in-frame clones only, minus some. The table has 75,000 to 100,000 clones, roughly nine tenths seen once. There are 16 residues in the CDR3. The junction had 7 bases not matched to a gene; V was cut back by 2 bases and J by 9 bases. Germline assignment: CDR1 MDHEN and CDR2 SYDVKM. The chain uses TRBV28 and TRBJ2-1; 13 positions match TRBD2. The receptor comes from a woman aged 50 to 65 in good health. The material sequenced was blood. CDR3 DNA: TGTGCCAGCAGTTTAGAAACTAGCGGGGGGGCCAGTGAGCAGTTCTTC. Encoded protein: CASSLETSGGASEQFF.